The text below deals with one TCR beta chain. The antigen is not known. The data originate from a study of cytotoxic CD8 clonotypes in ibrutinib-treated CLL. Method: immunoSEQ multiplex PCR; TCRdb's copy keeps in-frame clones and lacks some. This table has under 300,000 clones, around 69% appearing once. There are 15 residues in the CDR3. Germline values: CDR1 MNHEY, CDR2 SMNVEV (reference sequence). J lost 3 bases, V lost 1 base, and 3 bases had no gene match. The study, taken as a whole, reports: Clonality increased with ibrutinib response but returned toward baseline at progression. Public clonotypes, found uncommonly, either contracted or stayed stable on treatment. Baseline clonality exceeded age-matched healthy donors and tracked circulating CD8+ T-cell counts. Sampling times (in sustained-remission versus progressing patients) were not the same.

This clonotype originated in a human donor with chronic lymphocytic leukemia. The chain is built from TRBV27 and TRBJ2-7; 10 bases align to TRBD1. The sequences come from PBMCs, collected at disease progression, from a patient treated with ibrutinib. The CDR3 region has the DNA TGTGCCAGCAGTTTATTAGGACAGGGGGTCTACGAGCAGTACTTC. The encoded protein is CASSLLGQGVYEQYF.